Listed below are T cell receptor beta chains from one sample, sequenced in a study of CD8 T cells in Susac syndrome. From the immunoSEQ multiplex PCR reads, TCRdb called clonotypes with MiXCR, one entry per CDR3 protein. The sample shows more than 250,000 distinct CDR3 sequences, roughly 94% of them seen only once. Sequenced: CD4+ T cells from PBMCs. These receptors were obtained from a human donor with multiple sclerosis. Each CDR3 is given with its conserved first and last residue. D genes are given only for firm matches. Clone size appears in some rows only: once, few, many, or a class for an expanded clone.

D | J | size | length | V | CDR3 | DNA
NA | TRBJ2-1 | NA | 12 | TRBV12-3/TRBV12-4 | CASWSGYNEQFF | TGTGCCAGCTGGTCAGGTTACAATGAGCAGTTCTTC
NA | TRBJ2-7 | NA | 15 | TRBV6-6 | CASSYSVTRGDEQYF | TGTGCCAGCAGTTACTCGGTAACCAGGGGAGACGAGCAGTACTTC
NA | TRBJ2-1 | NA | 14 | TRBV20-1 | CSARKVRVGSEQFF | TGCAGTGCTAGAAAGGTCAGGGTAGGCAGTGAGCAGTTCTTC
NA | TRBJ1-2 | NA | 13 | TRBV7-9 | CASSLTGDGGYTF | TGTGCCAGCAGCTTAACGGGGGACGGGGGCTACACCTTC
TRBD2 | TRBJ2-7 | once | 15 | TRBV20-1 | CSARVSGSSSYEQYF | TGCAGTGCTAGGGTTAGCGGGAGTTCGTCCTACGAGCAGTACTTC
TRBD2 | TRBJ2-5 | NA | 16 | TRBV7-2 | CASSLAGTTLQETQYF | TGTGCCAGCAGCTTAGCTGGGACTACCCTACAAGAGACCCAGTACTTC
TRBD1 | TRBJ1-5 | NA | 14 | TRBV19 | CASNVDRDNQPQHF | TGTGCCAGTAACGTGGACAGGGACAATCAGCCCCAGCATTTT
NA | TRBJ1-2 | NA | 14 | TRBV24-1 | CATSDLSRAGGYTF | TGTGCCACCAGTGATTTGTCGCGGGCGGGAGGCTACACCTTC
NA | TRBJ1-1 | once | 15 | TRBV7-9 | CASSPSGAASTEAFF | TGTGCCAGCAGCCCCTCGGGGGCAGCGAGCACTGAAGCTTTCTTT
TRBD1 | TRBJ1-4 | NA | 14 | TRBV19 | CASSWGQVNEKLFF | TGTGCCAGTTCCTGGGGACAGGTTAATGAAAAACTGTTTTTT
NA | TRBJ1-1 | NA | 15 | TRBV28 | CASSLGGQTGTEAFF | TGTGCCAGCAGTTTAGGGGGGCAGACGGGGACTGAAGCTTTCTTT
TRBD2 | TRBJ2-1 | once | 15 | TRBV10-3 | CAISAPGLGNNEQFF | TGTGCCATCAGTGCACCGGGACTAGGGAACAATGAGCAGTTCTTC
NA | TRBJ2-2 | NA | 15 | TRBV5-4 | CASSSSGRGTGELFF | TGTGCCAGCAGCTCGTCTGGGCGGGGCACCGGGGAGCTGTTTTTT
NA | TRBJ1-1 | NA | 13 | TRBV12-3/TRBV12-4 | CASSPSWNTEAFF | TGTGCCAGCAGCCCCAGTTGGAACACTGAAGCTTTCTTT
TRBD1 | TRBJ2-3 | NA | 22 | TRBV30 | CAWSRMTFESGQGSWGTDTQYF | TGTGCCTGGAGCAGGATGACTTTTGAATCGGGACAGGGGTCTTGGGGCACAGATACGCAGTATTTT
TRBD1 | TRBJ2-1 | NA | 18 | TRBV20-1 | CSARTGTGTRSSYNEQFF | TGCAGTGCTAGAACCGGGACAGGGACCCGAAGCTCCTACAATGAGCAGTTCTTC
NA | TRBJ2-6 | NA | 19 | TRBV6-1 | CASSGQGTDFISGANVLTF | TGTGCCAGCAGTGGCCAGGGAACGGACTTCATCTCTGGGGCCAACGTCCTGACTTTC